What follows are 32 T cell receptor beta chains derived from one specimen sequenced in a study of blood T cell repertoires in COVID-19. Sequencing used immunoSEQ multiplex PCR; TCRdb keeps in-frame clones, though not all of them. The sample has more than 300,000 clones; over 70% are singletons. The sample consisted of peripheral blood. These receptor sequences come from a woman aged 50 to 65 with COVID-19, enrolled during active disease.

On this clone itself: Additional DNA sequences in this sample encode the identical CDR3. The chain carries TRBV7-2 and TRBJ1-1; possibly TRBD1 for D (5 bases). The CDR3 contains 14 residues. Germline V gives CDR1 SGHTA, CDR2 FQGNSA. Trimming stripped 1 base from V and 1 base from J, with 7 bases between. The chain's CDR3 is CASSLGGANTEAFF. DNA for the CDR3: TGTGCCAGCAGCTTAGGGGGCGCGAACACTGAAGCTTTCTTT.

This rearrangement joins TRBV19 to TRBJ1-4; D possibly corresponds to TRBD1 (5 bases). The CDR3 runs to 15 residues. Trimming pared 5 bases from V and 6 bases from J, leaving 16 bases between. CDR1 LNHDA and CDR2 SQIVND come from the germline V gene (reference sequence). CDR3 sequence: CASSVQSQGDEKLFF. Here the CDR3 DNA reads TGTGCCAGTAGTGTTCAGTCCCAGGGTGATGAAAAACTGTTTTTT.

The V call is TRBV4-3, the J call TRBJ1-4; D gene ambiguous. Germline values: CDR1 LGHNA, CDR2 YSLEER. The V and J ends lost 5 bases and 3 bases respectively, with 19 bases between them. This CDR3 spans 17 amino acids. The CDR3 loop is CASSLGRHAGSNEKLFF. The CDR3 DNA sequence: TGCGCCAGCAGCTTGGGCAGGCACGCGGGATCTAATGAAAAACTGTTTTTT.

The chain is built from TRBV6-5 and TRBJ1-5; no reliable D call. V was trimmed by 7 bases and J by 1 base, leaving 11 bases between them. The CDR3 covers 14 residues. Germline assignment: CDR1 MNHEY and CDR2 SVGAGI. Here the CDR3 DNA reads TGTGCCAGCAAATCGTTGGGCAGCAATCAGCCCCAGCATTTT. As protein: CASKSLGSNQPQHF.

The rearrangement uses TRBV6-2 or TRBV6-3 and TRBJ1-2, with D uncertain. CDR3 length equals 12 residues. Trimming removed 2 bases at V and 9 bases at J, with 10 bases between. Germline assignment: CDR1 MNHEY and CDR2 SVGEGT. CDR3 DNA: TGTGCCAGCAGTTACACGGTTCTTAGCTACACCTTC. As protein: CASSYTVLSYTF.

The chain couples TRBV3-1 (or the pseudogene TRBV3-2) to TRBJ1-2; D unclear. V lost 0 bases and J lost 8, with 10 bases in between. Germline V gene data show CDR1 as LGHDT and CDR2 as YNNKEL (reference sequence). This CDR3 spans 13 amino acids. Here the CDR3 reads CASSQDPTGGYTF. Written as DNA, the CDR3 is TGTGCCAGCAGCCAAGACCCGACCGGGGGCTACACCTTC.

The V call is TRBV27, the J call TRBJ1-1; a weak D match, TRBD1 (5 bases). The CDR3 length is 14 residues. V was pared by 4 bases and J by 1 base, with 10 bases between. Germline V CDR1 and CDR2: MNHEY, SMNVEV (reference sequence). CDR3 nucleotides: TGTGCCAGCAGTTCAGGGCGTCAGAACACTGAAGCTTTCTTT. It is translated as CASSSGRQNTEAFF.

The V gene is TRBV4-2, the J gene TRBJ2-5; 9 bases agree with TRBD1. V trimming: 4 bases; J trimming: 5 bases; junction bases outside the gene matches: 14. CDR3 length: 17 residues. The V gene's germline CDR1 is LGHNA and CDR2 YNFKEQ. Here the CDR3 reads CASSLRDRGRLEETQYF. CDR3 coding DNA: TGTGCCAGCAGCCTCCGCGACAGGGGGAGATTGGAGGAGACCCAGTACTTC.

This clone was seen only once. This CDR3 reads CASSYGRGTGTEKLFF. The CDR3 nucleotides are TGTGCCAGCAGTTACGGCCGGGGCACAGGGACCGAAAAACTGTTTTTT. V and J are TRBV6-5 and TRBJ1-4, with a possible D match to TRBD1 (6 bases). Trimming removed 2 bases from V and 8 bases from J, with 18 bases in between. This CDR3 has 16 residues. Per germline, CDR1 MNHEY and CDR2 SVGAGI.

CDR3 region: CASNLLTGNYGYTF. The CDR3 bases are TGTGCCAGTAACCTCCTGACAGGGAACTATGGCTACACCTTC. The chain has TRBV19 and TRBJ1-2; 7 bases are shared with TRBD1. The V gene's germline CDR1 is LNHDA and CDR2 SQIVND (reference sequence). J was trimmed by 2 bases and V by 7 bases; bases with no gene match: 7. The CDR3 has 14 residues.

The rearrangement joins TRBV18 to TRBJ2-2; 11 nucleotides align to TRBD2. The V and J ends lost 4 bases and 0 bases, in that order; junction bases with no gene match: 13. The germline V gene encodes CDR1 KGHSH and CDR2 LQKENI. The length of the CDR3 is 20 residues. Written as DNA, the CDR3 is TGTGCCAGCTCACTACTGGGGGCTAGCGGGAGGCGTACGAACACCGGGGAGCTGTTTTTT. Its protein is CASSLLGASGRRTNTGELFF.

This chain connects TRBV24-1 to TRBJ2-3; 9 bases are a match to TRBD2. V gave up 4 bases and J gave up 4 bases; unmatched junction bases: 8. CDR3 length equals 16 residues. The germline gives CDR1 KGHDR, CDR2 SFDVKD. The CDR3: CATSEASGIGSDTQYF. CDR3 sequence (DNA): TGTGCCACCAGTGAAGCTAGCGGGATCGGGTCAGATACGCAGTATTTT.

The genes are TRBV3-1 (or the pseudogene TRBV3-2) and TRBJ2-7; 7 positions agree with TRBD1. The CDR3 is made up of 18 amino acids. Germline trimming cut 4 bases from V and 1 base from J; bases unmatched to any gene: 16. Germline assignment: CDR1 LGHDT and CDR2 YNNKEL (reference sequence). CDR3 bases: TGTGCCAGCAGCCCGACCGGGACAGCCTATCGGTTGTCCTACGAGCAGTACTTC. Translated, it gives CASSPTGTAYRLSYEQYF.

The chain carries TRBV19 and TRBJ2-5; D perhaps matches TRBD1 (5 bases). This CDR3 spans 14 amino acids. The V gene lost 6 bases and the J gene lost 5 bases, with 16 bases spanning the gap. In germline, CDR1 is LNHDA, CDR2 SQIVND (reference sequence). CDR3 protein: CASRALGAGETQYF. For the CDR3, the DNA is TGTGCCAGTAGGGCCTTAGGGGCCGGGGAGACCCAGTACTTC.

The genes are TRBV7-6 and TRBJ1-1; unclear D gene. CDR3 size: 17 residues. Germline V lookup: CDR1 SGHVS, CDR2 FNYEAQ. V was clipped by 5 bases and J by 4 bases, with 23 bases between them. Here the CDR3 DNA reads TGTGCCAGCAGCCTTTTACCGGCGGGCGACGGGGTCACTGAAGCTTTCTTT. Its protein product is CASSLLPAGDGVTEAFF.

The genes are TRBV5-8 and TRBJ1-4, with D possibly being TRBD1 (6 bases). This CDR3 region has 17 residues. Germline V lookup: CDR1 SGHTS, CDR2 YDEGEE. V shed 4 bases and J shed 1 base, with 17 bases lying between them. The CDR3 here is CASSLGTKLGTNEKLFF. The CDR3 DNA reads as TGTGCCAGCAGCCTCGGGACAAAGCTAGGAACTAATGAAAAACTGTTTTTT.

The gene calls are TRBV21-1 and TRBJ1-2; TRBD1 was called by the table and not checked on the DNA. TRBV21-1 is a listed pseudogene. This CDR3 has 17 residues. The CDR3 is CASSKVPGDEANYGYTF. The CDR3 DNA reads TGTGCCAGCAGCAAAGTTCCAGGGGACGAAGCTAACTATGGCTACACCTTC.

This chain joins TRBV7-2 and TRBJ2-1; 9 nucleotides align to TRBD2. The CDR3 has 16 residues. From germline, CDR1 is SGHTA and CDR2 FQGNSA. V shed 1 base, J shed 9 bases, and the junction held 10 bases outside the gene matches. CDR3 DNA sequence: TGTGCCAGCAGCTTAGGCCTGGCGGGAGGGCAGAGTGAGCAGTTCTTC. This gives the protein CASSLGLAGGQSEQFF.

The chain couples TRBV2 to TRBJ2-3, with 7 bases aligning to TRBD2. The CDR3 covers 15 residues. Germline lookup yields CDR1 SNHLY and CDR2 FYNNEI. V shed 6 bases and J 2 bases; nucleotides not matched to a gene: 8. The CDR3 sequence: CASSRREGPTDTQYF. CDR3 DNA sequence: TGTGCCAGCAGCCGCAGGGAGGGACCCACAGATACGCAGTATTTT.

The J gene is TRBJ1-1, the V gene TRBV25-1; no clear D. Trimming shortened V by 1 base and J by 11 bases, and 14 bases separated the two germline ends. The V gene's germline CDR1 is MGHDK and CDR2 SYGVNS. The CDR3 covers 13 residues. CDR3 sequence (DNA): TGTGCCAGCAGTGAATTCTATTCCGTGAAGGCTTTCTTT. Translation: CASSEFYSVKAFF.

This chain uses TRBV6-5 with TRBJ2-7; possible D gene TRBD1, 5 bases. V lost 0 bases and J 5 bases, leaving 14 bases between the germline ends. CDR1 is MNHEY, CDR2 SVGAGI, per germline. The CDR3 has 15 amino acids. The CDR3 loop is CASSYSTATRDEQYF. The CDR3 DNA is TGTGCCAGCAGTTACTCGACAGCCACCAGGGACGAGCAGTACTTC.

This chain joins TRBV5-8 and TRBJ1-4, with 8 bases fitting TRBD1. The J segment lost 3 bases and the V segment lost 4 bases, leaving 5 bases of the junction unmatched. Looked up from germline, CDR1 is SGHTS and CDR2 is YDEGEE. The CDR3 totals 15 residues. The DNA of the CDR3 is TGTGCCAGCAGCCCGACGGGACAGGCTAATGAAAAACTGTTTTTT. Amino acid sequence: CASSPTGQANEKLFF. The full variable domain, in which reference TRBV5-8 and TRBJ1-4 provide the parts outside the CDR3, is EAGVTQSPTHLIKTRGQQATLRCSPISGHTSVYWYQQALGLGLQFLLWYDEGEERNRGNFPPRFSGRQFPNYSSELNVNALELEDSALYLCASSPTGQANEKLFFGSGTQLSVL.

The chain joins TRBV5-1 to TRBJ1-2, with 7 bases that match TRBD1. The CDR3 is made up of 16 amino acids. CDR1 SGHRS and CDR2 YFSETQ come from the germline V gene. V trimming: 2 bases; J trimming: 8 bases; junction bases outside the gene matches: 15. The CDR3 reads CASSLEGTEYAGGYTF. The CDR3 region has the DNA TGCGCCAGCAGCTTAGAGGGGACAGAGTATGCGGGGGGCTACACCTTC.

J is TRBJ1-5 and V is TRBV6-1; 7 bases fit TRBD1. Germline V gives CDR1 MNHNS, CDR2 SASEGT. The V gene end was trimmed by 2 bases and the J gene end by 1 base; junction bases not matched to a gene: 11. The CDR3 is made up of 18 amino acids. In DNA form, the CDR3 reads TGTGCCAGCAGTGAACCCGAGACAGGGTCTTGGAGCAATCAGCCCCAGCATTTT. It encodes CASSEPETGSWSNQPQHF.

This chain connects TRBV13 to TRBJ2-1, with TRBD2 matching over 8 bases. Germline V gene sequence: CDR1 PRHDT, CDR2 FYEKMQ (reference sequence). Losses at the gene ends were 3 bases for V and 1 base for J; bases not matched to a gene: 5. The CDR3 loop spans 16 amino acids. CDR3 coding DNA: TGTGCCAGCAGCTTGTCGGGCGGGAGGTCCTACAATGAGCAGTTCTTC. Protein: CASSLSGGRSYNEQFF.

CDR3 sequence (DNA): TGTGCCTGGAGTATCGCTAGCGGGCAAGCTGACGAGCAGTACTTC. It translates to CAWSIASGQADEQYF. V usage is TRBV30 and J usage is TRBJ2-7; 8 positions match TRBD2. Germline V lookup: CDR1 GTSNPN, CDR2 SVGIG (reference sequence). Unmatched junction bases numbered 11, after V lost 2 bases and J lost 5 bases. CDR3 length: 15 residues. The full variable domain, rest sourced from reference TRBV30 and TRBJ2-7, is SQTIHQWPATLVQPVGSPLSLECTVEGTSNPNLYWYRQAAGRGLQLLFYSVGIGQISSEVPQNLSASRPQDRQFILSSKKLLLSDSGFYLCAWSIASGQADEQYFGPGTRLTVT.

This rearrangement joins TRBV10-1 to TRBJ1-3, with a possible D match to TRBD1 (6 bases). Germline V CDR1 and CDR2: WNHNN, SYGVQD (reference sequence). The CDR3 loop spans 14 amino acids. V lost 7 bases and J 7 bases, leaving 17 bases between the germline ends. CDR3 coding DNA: TGCGCCAGCACTCCGGGACACCGCCGGAACACCATATATTTT. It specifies CASTPGHRRNTIYF.

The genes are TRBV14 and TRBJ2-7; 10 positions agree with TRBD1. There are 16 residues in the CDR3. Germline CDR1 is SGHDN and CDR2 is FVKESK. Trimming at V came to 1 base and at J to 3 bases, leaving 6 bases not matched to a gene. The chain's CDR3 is CASSQGRGQGNYEQYF. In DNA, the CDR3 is TGTGCCAGCAGCCAAGGTAGGGGACAGGGGAACTACGAGCAGTACTTC.

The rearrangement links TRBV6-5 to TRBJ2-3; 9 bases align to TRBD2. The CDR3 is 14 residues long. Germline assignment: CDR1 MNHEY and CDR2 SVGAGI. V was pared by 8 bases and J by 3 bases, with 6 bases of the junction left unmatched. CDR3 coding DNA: TGTGCCAGCTGTATGCGGGAGGGAACAGATACGCAGTATTTT. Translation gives CASCMREGTDTQYF.

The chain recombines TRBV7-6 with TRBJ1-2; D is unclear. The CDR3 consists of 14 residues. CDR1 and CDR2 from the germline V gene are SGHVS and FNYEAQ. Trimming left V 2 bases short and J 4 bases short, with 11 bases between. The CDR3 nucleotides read TGTGCCAGCAGCTTATTGAGTAGTGGCTATGGCTACACCTTC. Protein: CASSLLSSGYGYTF. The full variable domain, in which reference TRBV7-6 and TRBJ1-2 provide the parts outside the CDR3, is GAGVSQSPRYKVTKRGQDVALRCDPISGHVSLYWYRQALGQGPEFLTYFNYEAQQDKSGLPNDRFSAERPEGSISTLTIQRTEQRDSAMYRCASSLLSSGYGYTFGSGTRLTVV.

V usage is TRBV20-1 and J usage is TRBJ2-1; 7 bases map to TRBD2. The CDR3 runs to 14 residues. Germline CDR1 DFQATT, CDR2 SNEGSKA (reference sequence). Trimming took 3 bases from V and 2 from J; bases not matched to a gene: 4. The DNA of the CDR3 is TGCAGTGCTAGTGGCGGGAGCACCTACAATGAGCAGTTCTTC. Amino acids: CSASGGSTYNEQFF.

The CDR3 is CASSQDPAGGYNEQFF. DNA for the CDR3: TGTGCCAGCAGCCAAGATCCAGCGGGAGGGTACAATGAGCAGTTCTTC. The chain joins TRBV3-1 (or the pseudogene TRBV3-2) to TRBJ2-1; 10 bases match TRBD2. CDR3 length equals 16 residues. CDR1 and CDR2 from the germline V gene are LGHDT and YNNKEL (reference sequence). Trimming at V came to 0 bases and at J to 4 bases, leaving 3 bases not matched to a gene.